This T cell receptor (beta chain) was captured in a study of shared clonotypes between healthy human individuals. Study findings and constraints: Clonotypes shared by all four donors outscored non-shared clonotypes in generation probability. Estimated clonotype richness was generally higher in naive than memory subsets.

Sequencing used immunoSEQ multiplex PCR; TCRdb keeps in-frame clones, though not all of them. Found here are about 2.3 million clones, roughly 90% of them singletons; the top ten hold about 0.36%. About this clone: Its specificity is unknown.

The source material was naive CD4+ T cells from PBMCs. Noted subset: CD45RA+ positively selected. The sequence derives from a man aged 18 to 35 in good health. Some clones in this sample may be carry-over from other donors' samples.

The CDR3 protein is CASSLDRASEQYF. CDR3 nucleotides: TGTGCCAGCAGCTTGGACAGGGCCTCCGAGCAGTACTTC. The chain is built from TRBV5-6 and TRBJ2-7, with D perhaps matching TRBD1 (6 bases). CDR3 length equals 13 residues. V dropped 0 bases and J dropped 6 bases, with 10 bases sitting between them. Germline V gives CDR1 SGHDT, CDR2 YYEEEE.